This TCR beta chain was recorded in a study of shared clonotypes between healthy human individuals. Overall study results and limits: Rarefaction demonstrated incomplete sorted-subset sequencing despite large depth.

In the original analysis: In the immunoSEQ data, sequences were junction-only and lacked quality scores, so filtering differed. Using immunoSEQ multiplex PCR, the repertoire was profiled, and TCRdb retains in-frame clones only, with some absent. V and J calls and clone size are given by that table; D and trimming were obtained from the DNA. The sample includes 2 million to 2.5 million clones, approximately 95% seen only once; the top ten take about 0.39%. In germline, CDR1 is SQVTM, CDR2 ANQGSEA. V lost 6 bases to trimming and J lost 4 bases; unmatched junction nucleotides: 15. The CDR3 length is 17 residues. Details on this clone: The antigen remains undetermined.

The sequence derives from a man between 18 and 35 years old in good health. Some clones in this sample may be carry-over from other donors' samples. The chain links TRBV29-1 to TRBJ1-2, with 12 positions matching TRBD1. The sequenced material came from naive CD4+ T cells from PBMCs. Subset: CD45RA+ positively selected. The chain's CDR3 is CSVRWWDRGRPGYGYTF. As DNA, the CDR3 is TGCAGCGTCCGGTGGTGGGACAGGGGGCGCCCCGGCTATGGCTACACCTTC.